A few counts support the clone carrying this T cell receptor beta chain. The antigen is unknown. This entry is derived from a study of response to subunit inactivated influenza vaccine. Whole-study findings and limits: The study's authors posited that every seasonal influenza vaccination enlists few new T cells.

There are 15 residues in the CDR3. Germline-derived CDR1 and CDR2 are SGHTA and FQGNSA. After removal of 1 base from V and 12 bases from J, the junction contained 8 bases not matched to a gene. MiXCR was run by TCRdb on the RT-PCR reads, yielding one entry per CDR3 protein. The top ten hold roughly 11% of the sample, which has some 850,000 distinct CDR3 sequences, approximately 18% seen once. Material: PBMCs from blood, obtained less than 6 days after vaccination. The sequence was obtained from a man between 50 and 59 years old who received an inactivated influenza vaccine. J is TRBJ2-1 and V is TRBV7-2, with TRBD2 matching over 11 bases. This chain's CDR3 is CASSLVASGGYWQFF. CDR3 DNA sequence: TGTGCCAGCAGCTTAGTGGCTAGCGGGGGGTATTGGCAGTTCTTC.